This T cell receptor (beta chain) was retrieved from a study of T cell responses to AZD1222 COVID-19 vaccine (TCRdb year 2021). Describing the broader study: A total of about 230 trial participants underwent TCR sequencing, of whom 207 received two doses of AZD1222 and around 26 received two doses of the MenACWY control vaccine. Trial participants were enrolled by age into 18-55, 56-69 and 70-plus year subgroups, with roughly 160, 29 and 62 TCR-sequenced participants respectively. Findings and caveats that apply to the study as a whole: After two AZD1222 doses, both the breadth and the depth of spike-specific TCRs were significantly higher than at day 0 and than in MenACWY recipients. Participants were mostly white British and included more females than males, and it was suggested by the authors that clonal diversity may have been underestimated. Reportedly, close to half of the unique spike-specific TCRs recognized epitopes lying outside the regions that are mutated in the B.1.351 and B.1.1.7 variants. In the small 56-69-year group, the increase in depth fell short of significance, most likely because of low power. No day 14 peak-response samples were available, so repertoires were characterized only after the peak T cell response. The whole spike protein was spanned by vaccine-associated CD4 TCRs, and dominant responses were seen in regions 160-218 and 743-854. Conclusions about previously exposed vaccinees were limited because only six AZD1222 recipients were SARS-CoV-2 seropositive at baseline.

As to this clone: The antigen this receptor binds is unknown. No base quality values were provided; no much bigger clone lies one nucleotide off.

The germline V gene gives CDR1 as MGHRA and CDR2 as YSYEKL. Spanning cysteine to phenylalanine, the CDR3 consists of 15 amino acids. The CDR3 DNA has 45 bases and is translated from base 1. A distance of 11 bases separates the germline ends of V and J, which lose 2 bases and 2 bases respectively. Explained via the paper, the time point label denotes: about 28 days (+/-7) after the second vaccine dose. AZD1222 recipients with second doses at about 4 weeks or about 12 weeks were pooled, because spike-specific TCR depth and breadth did not differ between schedules. Vaccinee samples were obtained from the UK trials COV001 and COV002, which included a single-blind randomized controlled phase 2/3 trial of AZD1222 (ChAdOx1 nCoV-19) in healthy adults. For TCRbeta chain sequencing, PBMC samples from trial participants were taken at day 0 and at day 28 after the second dose. The CDR3 regions of human TCRbeta chains were analyzed by immunosequencing. On the study's bioinformatics: TCRs in the repertoires were compared against a reference library of SARS-CoV-2-specific TCRs that had been generated with the MIRA antigen-specificity platform. Breadth meant the fraction of unique TCRs that were SARS-CoV-2-associated, whereas depth meant the fraction of total T cells that were SARS-CoV-2-associated. Using the MIRA data, each spike-specific TCR was assigned both to the spike region to which the TCR was reactive and to a CD4 or CD8 class. Log10-transformed breadth and depth values were compared by one-way ANOVA with Sidak's multiple comparisons tests. TCRdb retrieved this table from immuneACCESS and kept in-frame rearrangements only. Not all clones are present; in checked studies, unresolved V genes account for under half, and no reason is known for the remainder. The V and J calls and the clone size are those of that table, but D and trimming were determined from the DNA. The sample table contains under 200,000 clones; only one count was recorded for roughly nine tenths of them. The top ten clones comprise around 1.1% of the sample.

The chain is encoded by TRBV4-1 joined to TRBJ2-3; perhaps TRBD1 is the D gene, with 6 bases matching. The clonotype comes from an adult who received the AZD1222 COVID-19 vaccine. The starting material was peripheral blood, obtained 28 days after the second AZD1222 dose. The DNA reads as follows: TGCGCCAGCAGCCAAACGGACAGATTCACAGATACGCAGTATTTT. The encoded protein is CASSQTDRFTDTQYF.